This TCR beta chain comes out of a study of T cell responses to AZD1222 COVID-19 vaccine. Study results and limitations: Repertoires in all cases were sampled only once the peak T cell response had passed. Just six AZD1222 recipients were seropositive at baseline.

Comment on this clone: Its antigen remains unidentified.

V gave up 1 base and J gave up 4 bases; unmatched junction bases: 1. CDR3 length: 13 residues. Method: immunoSEQ multiplex PCR; TCRdb's copy keeps in-frame clones and lacks some. The table records 200,000 or so clones, over 70% of them present only once. The sample in question was peripheral blood, obtained on day 0 of MenACWY control vaccination. The chain couples TRBV12-3 or TRBV12-4 to TRBJ2-7, with 7 bases aligning to TRBD2. This clonotype originated in an adult in good health. CDR3 region: CASSLVGGYEQYF. The CDR3 coding sequence is TGTGCCAGCAGTTTAGTGGGGGGGTACGAGCAGTACTTC.